The sequence of this T cell receptor (beta chain) was determined in a study of identifying expanded T cells in peripheral blood. Produced via immunoSEQ multiplex PCR; TCRdb's table is partial and in-frame only. The data contain around 84,000 clones, around nine tenths of them singletons. This clone has only one observation. The same CDR3 also results from other DNA sequences found in this sample. Per the germline V gene, CDR1 is SGHAT and CDR2 is FQNNGV. Deletions cut 1 base from V and 5 bases from J, with 8 bases between. The CDR3 is 13 residues long. The receptor was isolated from a person aged 18 to 70 in good health. The chain joins TRBV11-2 to TRBJ1-1; D uncertain. Sequencing was performed on blood. CDR3 protein: CASSLAGRTEAFF. CDR3 coding DNA: TGTGCCAGCAGCTTAGCCGGAAGAACTGAAGCTTTCTTT.